This paragraph covers one T cell receptor beta chain sequence. This clonotype showed up just once. It has no known antigen specificity. The sample holds no much larger clone one base away, and base qualities are not on file. One read offers little support. These data belong to a study of T cells in Graves' hyperthyroidism and ophthalmopathy (dated by TCRdb to between 2017 and 2020). Study-wide context: Peripheral blood samples were taken at the time of initial diagnosis, prior to any treatment. TCR V-J signatures able to tell the groups apart were searched for in a discovery cohort of some 100 patients, of whom more than 40 had Graves' ophthalmopathy and around 58 had stable Graves' hyperthyroidism. An independent validation cohort of 18 to 20 hyperthyroidism patients and over 15 patients who later progressed to ophthalmopathy tested prospective prediction of ophthalmopathy. The 95 to 100 discovery patients were randomly divided into training and test sets at a 7:3 ratio. Thyroid tissue and blood T-cell repertoires from about 6 Graves' hyperthyroidism patients were also compared in the study. Once sampling was done, hyperthyroidism patients were given methimazole at a starting dose of 30 mg daily, whereas ophthalmopathy patients were given high-dose intravenous methylprednisolone. TCR Vbeta CDR3 sequencing of 120 to 150 peripheral blood samples (more than 40 ophthalmopathy, about 74 hyperthyroidism and approximately 17 progressor patients) is reported in the paper.

The research as a whole found: No statistical method was used to set the sample size in advance, and investigators knew the group allocation. A 13 V-J signature model separated ophthalmopathy from stable hyperthyroidism, with roughly 88% sensitivity and 81% to 83% specificity in cross-validation and 80%/75% in testing. In validation, progression to ophthalmopathy was predicted by the model with approximately 67% sensitivity and under 85% specificity, a median of 6.5 months before onset. Most expanded thyroid clonotypes (frequency above 0.001) were also found in blood, which suggests that blood repertoires may mirror thyroid immune responses.

Graves' hyperthyroidism was defined as stable when no progression to ophthalmopathy occurred over 18 months of follow-up. Hyperthyroidism patients were aged 18 to 65 years and newly diagnosed, with disease duration of less than 2 months. Any patient with an uncontrolled infection, another autoimmune disease, pregnancy or lactation was excluded. Diagnoses were based on clinical symptoms, serum thyroxine and TRAb, thyroid ultrasound and orbital computed tomography. Ficoll-Paque density gradient centrifugation was used to isolate PBMCs from about 9.4 ml of fresh peripheral blood. Total RNA was extracted using Trizol reagent, and RNA quality was assessed on an Agilent 2100 Bioanalyzer. There are 13 amino acids in the CDR3, from cysteine to phenylalanine inclusive. The only DNA kept is the CDR3, 39 bases in frame from the first base. The germline ends are 9 bases apart after V is trimmed by 2 bases and J by 5 bases.

The TCR beta CDR3 regions were amplified from RNA transcripts. A first-round RT-PCR of the TCR CDR3 used the HTBI primer set with the Qiagen OneStep RT-PCR kit. Libraries were constructed in a second round of multiplex PCR, after which size selection and purification were performed. Paired-end sequencing of the libraries was performed with 100 bp reads on an Illumina HiSeq2000. The authors' analysis ran thus. SOAPnuke was used to process the raw data, removing reads that contained adapters or uncalled bases, had a mean Phred below 15, or lacked an exact match to the constant primer or identifier. COPE v1.2.5 was used to merge the high-quality paired reads, and each unique nucleotide sequence was defined as a clonotype. Clonotypes were aligned to IMGT TRBV, TRBD and TRBJ reference segments using MiTCR v1.1. The analysis included only V-J combinations with a frequency above 0.0001, which together covered 99% to 99.2% of the repertoires. A TCS score was defined as the ratio of F50 (clonal expansion) to E x V (chaos), with BLOSUM62-based TCRdist applied between CDR3 peptides within each V-J. Welch's t-statistics and random forest reduced roughly 500 V-J features to about 12, which were used in a naive Bayes classifier (R e1071). In-frame beta chains were kept once TCRdb had trimmed the public reads at Q25 with fastp and called clones with MiXCR. Here each entry gathers all rows of one CDR3 protein and keeps the most common genes and DNA. The V and J calls, along with clone size, are taken from TCRdb and not from the paper's own processing. A total of about 380,000 distinct CDR3 sequences appear in this sample, over 11% of them only once. The ten largest clones represent more than 9.5% of the sample.

The V and J segments used are TRBV12-3 or TRBV12-4 and TRBJ2-5, with no reliable assignment of the D segment. The sample consisted of blood. This receptor was obtained from a woman aged 60 to 75 with Graves' hyperthyroidism. CDR3 region: CASSLIGWETQYF. The DNA reads TGTGCCAGCAGTTTAATTGGGTGGGAGACCCAGTACTTC.